Presented here are 30 T cell receptor beta chains from one specimen sequenced in a study of blood T cell repertoires in COVID-19. Sequencing was performed with immunoSEQ multiplex PCR; in TCRdb, only in-frame clones are kept and a portion is missing. In the table there are around 320,000 clones, 85% to 95% of which are singletons. Sequencing was done on a sample of PBMCs or T cells enriched from blood (not recorded which). These receptors were collected from a woman aged 25 to 39 who had been exposed to COVID-19.

The chain is built from TRBV7-6 and TRBJ2-2; D might be TRBD1 (5 bases). Trimming pared 3 bases from V and 0 bases from J, leaving 5 bases between. Germline loops: CDR1 SGHVS, CDR2 FNYEAQ. The CDR3 covers 14 residues. CDR3 amino acids: CASSLTANTGELFF. The CDR3 DNA follows: TGTGCCAGCAGCTTGACAGCGAACACCGGGGAGCTGTTTTTT.

This clone has only one observation. This chain uses TRBV12-3 or TRBV12-4 with TRBJ1-1; 7 nucleotides match TRBD1. V lost 7 bases to trimming and J lost 5 bases; unmatched junction nucleotides: 7. This CDR3 region has 13 residues. CDR3 DNA sequence: TGTGCCAGCAACCTCAGGGGGACGACTGAAGCTTTCTTT. Encoded protein: CASNLRGTTEAFF.

Turning to this clone: Germline and junction disagree at one end, which may indicate a read error. Additional DNA sequences in this sample encode the identical CDR3. The CDR3 nucleotides read TGCGCTAGCAGCCTGACATCGAACACTGAAGCTTTCTTT. This codes for CASSLTSNTEAFF. This sequence joins TRBV5-1 and TRBJ1-1; D ambiguous. From germline, CDR1 is SGHRS and CDR2 YFSETQ. CDR3 size: 13 residues.

The V and J genes are TRBV9 and TRBJ2-1; no definite D call. The V end lost 4 bases, the J end lost 4 bases, and 12 bases lay between the germline ends. In germline, CDR1 is SGDLS, CDR2 YYNGEE. CDR3 length: 14 residues. CDR3 in amino acids: CASSRSTYYNEQFF. The CDR3 bases are TGTGCCAGCAGCAGGAGCACTTATTACAATGAGCAGTTCTTC.

This sequence joins TRBV20-1 and TRBJ1-1; 8 bases line up with TRBD1. Losses at the gene ends were 3 bases for V and 6 bases for J; bases not matched to a gene: 9. The CDR3 sequence is 14 residues long. Germline-derived CDR1 and CDR2 are DFQATT and SNEGSKA (reference sequence). CDR3 in DNA: TGCAGTGCTAGTCAGGGGGCGAGGCATCCTGAAGCTTTCTTT. It specifies CSASQGARHPEAFF.

This chain links TRBV7-2 with TRBJ2-7; 8 positions agree with TRBD2. CDR3 length: 14 amino acids. V trimming: 0 bases; J trimming: 4 bases; junction bases outside the gene matches: 2. Germline V gene data show CDR1 as SGHTA and CDR2 as FQGNSA. CDR3 sequence (DNA): TGTGCCAGCAGCTTAGCGGTAGCGGGGTACGAGCAGTACTTC. Encoded protein: CASSLAVAGYEQYF. Variable domain in full (rest from reference TRBV7-2 and TRBJ2-7): GAGVSQSPSNKVTEKGKDVELRCDPISGHTALYWYRQSLGQGLEFLIYFQGNSAPDKSGLPSDRFSAERTGGSVSTLTIQRTQQEDSAVYLCASSLAVAGYEQYFGPGTRLTVT.

The rearrangement links TRBV3-1 (or the pseudogene TRBV3-2) to TRBJ2-2; possible D gene TRBD2, 5 bases. The length of the CDR3 is 14 residues. CDR1 and CDR2 (germline): LGHDT, YNNKEL (reference sequence). The V and J ends lost 4 bases and 3 bases respectively, with 9 bases between them. The CDR3 loop is CASSREGYTGELFF. CDR3 coding DNA: TGTGCCAGCAGCCGTGAGGGTTACACCGGGGAGCTGTTTTTT.

The chain joins TRBV24-1 to TRBJ1-2; the match to TRBD1 covers 7 bases. J gave up 8 bases and V 4 bases, and 9 bases lay outside the gene matches. In germline, CDR1 is KGHDR, CDR2 SFDVKD. This CDR3 is 14 amino acids long. The CDR3 nucleotides read TGTGCCACCAGTGACGCACAGGGGTTGAGAGGCTACACCTTC. Its translation: CATSDAQGLRGYTF.

The rearrangement links TRBV7-3 to TRBJ2-3; D gene unclear. This CDR3 contains 15 residues. Germline V lookup: CDR1 SGHTA, CDR2 FQGTGA. Between the trimmed V and J ends, which lost 5 bases and 1 base, there was a span of 13 bases. The CDR3 bases are TGTGCCAGCAGCCGATTTAAAGAGGGCACAGATACGCAGTATTTT. This codes for CASSRFKEGTDTQYF. The variable domain in full, completed from reference TRBV7-3 and TRBJ2-3, reads GAGVSQTPSNKVTEKGKYVELRCDPISGHTALYWYRQSLGQGPEFLIYFQGTGAADDSGLPNDRFFAVRPEGSVSTLKIQRTERGDSAVYLCASSRFKEGTDTQYFGPGTRLTVL.

The chain employs TRBV7-3 and TRBJ1-5; the D is unclear. V was trimmed by 2 bases and J by 6 bases, leaving 23 bases between them. Per germline, CDR1 SGHTA and CDR2 FQGTGA. CDR3 length equals 18 residues. As DNA, the CDR3 is TGTGCCAGCAGCTTACTTGAGGGAGACGTCCTATCGGGTCAGCCCCAGCATTTT. It is translated as CASSLLEGDVLSGQPQHF. The full variable domain, in which reference TRBV7-3 and TRBJ1-5 provide the parts outside the CDR3, is GAGVSQTPSNKVTEKGKYVELRCDPISGHTALYWYRQSLGQGPEFLIYFQGTGAADDSGLPNDRFFAVRPEGSVSTLKIQRTERGDSAVYLCASSLLEGDVLSGQPQHFGDGTRLSIL.

The rearrangement uses TRBV10-2 and TRBJ1-6, with TRBD1 matching 8 bases. J was trimmed by 8 bases and V by 10 bases; bases with no gene match: 7. CDR1 is WSHSY and CDR2 is SAAADI in the germline V gene. The CDR3 runs to 13 residues. CDR3 in amino acids: CATEDRGDSPLHF. DNA of the CDR3: TGCGCCACGGAAGACAGGGGTGATTCACCCCTCCACTTT.

This rearrangement joins TRBV18 to TRBJ2-2, with 7 bases lining up with TRBD1. V lost 6 bases, J lost 4 bases, and 5 bases stayed unmatched. The V gene's germline CDR1 is KGHSH and CDR2 LQKENI. This CDR3 comprises 14 residues. The CDR3 loop reads CASSPGTATGELFF. The CDR3 coding sequence is TGTGCCAGCTCCCCCGGGACAGCCACCGGGGAGCTGTTTTTT.

The DNA of the CDR3 is TGTGCCAGCAGCTTGGCACAGGGGGCGTTTGGAAACACCATATATTTT. Protein: CASSLAQGAFGNTIYF. The chain uses TRBV5-4 and TRBJ1-3, with TRBD1 matching over 9 bases. CDR1 and CDR2 from the germline V gene are SGHNT and YYREEE (reference sequence). The CDR3 sequence is 16 residues long. Trimming cost V 0 bases and J 3 bases; bases outside gene matches: 4.

The chain combines TRBV2 with TRBJ1-4; the D is unclear. V was shortened by 5 bases and J by 8 bases, with 15 bases between the two germline ends. The CDR3 runs 14 residues. CDR1 and CDR2 from the germline V gene are SNHLY and FYNNEI. The CDR3 here is CASSLTSVEEKLFF. The CDR3 coding sequence is TGTGCCAGCAGTTTGACGTCGGTGGAGGAAAAACTGTTTTTT.

The CDR3 here is CARDRVMGNTEAFF. CDR3 DNA: TGTGCCAGGGACAGGGTTATGGGGAACACTGAAGCTTTCTTT. The chain is built from TRBV2 and TRBJ1-1, with 8 nucleotides matching TRBD1. V gave up 9 bases and J gave up 1 base; unmatched junction bases: 7. Germline-derived CDR1 and CDR2 are SNHLY and FYNNEI. This CDR3 has 14 residues. The full variable domain, in which reference TRBV2 and TRBJ1-1 provide the parts outside the CDR3, is EPEVTQTPSHQVTQMGQEVILRCVPISNHLYFYWYRQILGQKVEFLVSFYNNEISEKSEIFDDQFSVERPDGSNFTLKIRSTKLEDSAMYFCARDRVMGNTEAFFGQGTRLTVV.

V is TRBV18 and J is TRBJ2-1; TRBD2 matches 8 bases. Germline V gives CDR1 KGHSH, CDR2 LQKENI. This CDR3 region has 14 residues. Unmatched junction bases numbered 1, after V lost 4 bases and J lost 2 bases. The CDR3 region is CASSQGLAYNEQFF. For the CDR3, the DNA is TGTGCCAGCTCACAGGGACTAGCCTACAATGAGCAGTTCTTC.

This clone was seen only a few times. The chain has TRBV12-3 or TRBV12-4 and TRBJ1-2; D gene ambiguous. The V end was cut by 4 bases, the J end by 8 bases, with 11 bases between. The CDR3 runs to 12 residues. The CDR3, as DNA: TGTGCCAGCAGTTCCCTGGCTGGCGGCTACACCTTC. Translation: CASSSLAGGYTF.

J is TRBJ1-1 and V is TRBV3-1 (or the pseudogene TRBV3-2), with TRBD1 identical over 8 bases. Germline V lookup: CDR1 LGHDT, CDR2 YNNKEL (reference sequence). This CDR3 has 13 residues. Unmatched junction bases numbered 13, after V lost 8 bases and J lost 11 bases. The DNA for the CDR3 is TGTGCCAGCTCAAGACAGGGGTACAGTAGGGCTTTCTTT. As protein: CASSRQGYSRAFF.

The chain uses TRBV27 and TRBJ1-5, with 10 nucleotides matching TRBD1. The junction had 10 bases not matched to a gene; V was cut back by 5 bases and J by 9 bases. The CDR3 totals 15 residues. Per germline, CDR1 MNHEY and CDR2 SMNVEV (reference sequence). CDR3 region: CASSSTGTGDWPQHF. For the CDR3, the DNA is TGTGCCAGCAGTAGTACGGGGACAGGGGATTGGCCCCAGCATTTT.

The rearrangement uses TRBV24-1 and TRBJ2-5; 8 nucleotides align to TRBD1. The CDR3 is 15 residues long. In germline, CDR1 is KGHDR, CDR2 SFDVKD. V lost 0 bases and J lost 5; bases outside the gene matches: 4. The CDR3 region is CATSDLGQGRETQYF. DNA for the CDR3: TGTGCCACCAGTGATTTGGGACAGGGTAGGGAGACCCAGTACTTC.

Here the CDR3 DNA reads TGTGCCTGGGTGCCCTTCAGGGTATCGGGTGGCTACACCTTC. Residues: CAWVPFRVSGGYTF. The rearrangement uses TRBV30 and TRBJ1-2; tentative D call: TRBD1 (5 bases). CDR3 length equals 14 residues. V was clipped by 5 bases and J by 7 bases, with 20 bases between them. Germline-derived CDR1 and CDR2 are GTSNPN and SVGIG (reference sequence).

The chain links TRBV9 to TRBJ1-2; weak D call: TRBD1 (6 bases). Germline V lookup: CDR1 SGDLS, CDR2 YYNGEE. This CDR3 is 14 amino acids long. V was shortened by 3 bases and J by 4 bases, with 13 bases between the two germline ends. This CDR3 is CASSGIQGPYGYTF. CDR3 nucleotides: TGTGCCAGCAGCGGCATACAGGGTCCCTATGGCTACACCTTC.

The CDR3 here is CASSWERGGPTGELFF. The CDR3 region has the DNA TGCGCCAGCAGCTGGGAGCGGGGGGGCCCCACCGGGGAGCTGTTTTTT. This rearrangement joins TRBV5-1 to TRBJ2-2, with 10 bases aligning to TRBD2. The CDR3 runs 16 residues. V was clipped by 3 bases and J by 4 bases; unmatched bases: 6. CDR1 is SGHRS and CDR2 is YFSETQ in the germline V gene.

This chain joins TRBV7-9 and TRBJ1-3; D is possibly TRBD1 (6 bases). Germline V gives CDR1 SEHNR, CDR2 FQNEAQ (reference sequence). The CDR3 is 16 amino acids. Trimming took 0 bases from V and 4 from J, leaving 13 bases between them. The CDR3 here is CASSLAHTGTGNTIYF. The CDR3 region has the DNA TGTGCCAGCAGCTTAGCCCATACAGGGACGGGAAACACCATATATTTT. Looking up the rest from reference TRBV7-9 and TRBJ1-3 gives the full variable domain: DTGVSQNPRHKITKRGQNVTFRCDPISEHNRLYWYRQTLGQGPEFLTYFQNEAQLEKSRLLSDRFSAERPKGSFSTLEIQRTEQGDSAMYLCASSLAHTGTGNTIYFGEGSWLTVV.

The V gene is TRBV30, the J gene TRBJ2-5; D is perhaps TRBD2 (5 bases). The germline CDR1 and CDR2 sequences are GTSNPN and SVGIG (reference sequence). This CDR3 is 12 amino acids long. The V and J ends lost 4 bases and 3 bases respectively, with 9 bases between them. CDR3 protein: CAWTGLEETQYF. The CDR3 DNA reads TGTGCCTGGACCGGACTCGAAGAGACCCAGTACTTC.

V and J are TRBV6-4 and TRBJ1-1; D not resolved. The length of the CDR3 is 14 residues. Trimming took off 0 bases at V and 5 bases at J, with 10 bases between the two ends. CDR1 and CDR2 from the germline V gene are MRHNA and SNTAGT. CDR3: CASSDSGRGTEAFF. In DNA form, the CDR3 reads TGTGCCAGCAGTGACTCGGGGAGAGGGACTGAAGCTTTCTTT.

This chain uses TRBV21-1 with TRBJ1-5; the D call of TRBD1 is as the table states it, not checked on the DNA. TRBV21-1 is a pseudogene locus. The CDR3 runs to 17 residues. CDR3 in amino acids: CASSVRGQPWVNQPQHF. The CDR3, as DNA: TGTGCCAGCAGCGTGCGAGGACAGCCTTGGGTTAATCAGCCCCAGCATTTT.

The chain combines TRBV13 with TRBJ1-3; D gene ambiguous. The CDR3 consists of 16 residues. Germline CDR1 is PRHDT and CDR2 is FYEKMQ (reference sequence). V dropped 1 base and J dropped 0 bases, with 10 bases sitting between them. This chain's CDR3 is CASSLESQFSGNTIYF. CDR3 nucleotides: TGTGCCAGCAGCTTAGAATCGCAGTTCTCTGGAAACACCATATATTTT.

The chain couples TRBV15 to TRBJ2-3; D gene ambiguous. The CDR3 sequence is 14 residues long. Germline CDR1 reads LNHNV; CDR2 reads YYDKDF (reference sequence). The V end was cut by 0 bases, the J end by 6 bases, with 10 bases between. The DNA for the CDR3 is TGTGCCACCAGCAGAGAACTTAGATGGGATACGCAGTATTTT. Translated: CATSRELRWDTQYF.

The CDR3 bases are TGTGCCAGCAGCGTAAGGTCTAGCGGGGCCGCAGATACGCAGTATTTT. Amino acids: CASSVRSSGAADTQYF. The V gene is TRBV9, the J gene TRBJ2-3; the match to TRBD2 covers 9 bases. The germline gives CDR1 SGDLS, CDR2 YYNGEE. The CDR3 extends over 16 amino acids. After removal of 1 base from V and 4 bases from J, the junction contained 7 bases not matched to a gene.